This passage covers 16 T cell receptor beta chains from one sample sequenced in a study of cytomegalovirus exposure and HLA in healthy donors. The PCR made use of 60 Vbeta and 13 Jbeta primers. Produced via immunoSEQ multiplex PCR; TCRdb's table is partial and in-frame only. The table records around 100,000 clones, around 74% of them present only once. Source material: PBMCs. The receptor source for this set is a man aged 25-45 years in good health and CMV-seropositive.

The V gene is TRBV10-1, the J gene TRBJ2-3; 9 nucleotides line up with TRBD1. CDR3 length equals 14 residues. Trimming removed 4 bases from V and 5 bases from J; junction bases left unmatched: 4. Germline CDR1 is WNHNN and CDR2 is SYGVQD (reference sequence). This CDR3 is CASSVDRGLDTQYF. For the CDR3, the DNA is TGCGCCAGCAGTGTGGACAGGGGTTTAGATACGCAGTATTTT.

The chain links TRBV6-1 to TRBJ2-6; 9 bases match TRBD1. V was clipped by 1 base and J by 3 bases; unmatched bases: 7. Germline V gene sequence: CDR1 MNHNS, CDR2 SASEGT. CDR3 length equals 18 residues. The CDR3 loop reads CASSEESGTGYGANVLTF. CDR3 bases: TGTGCCAGCAGTGAAGAATCTGGGACAGGGTATGGGGCCAACGTCCTGACTTTC.

The chain links TRBV7-2 to TRBJ1-2; D unresolved. Germline CDR1 and CDR2: SGHTA and FQGNSA. The CDR3 runs to 15 residues. The germline V and J ends were trimmed by 6 bases and 2 bases, with 16 bases remaining between them. Here the CDR3 DNA reads TGTGCCAGCAGTTCGCCGGGCGGGGTGAACTATGGCTACACCTTC. Encoded protein: CASSSPGGVNYGYTF.

The rearrangement joins TRBV7-9 to TRBJ2-1, with a possible D match to TRBD1 (6 bases). The CDR3 has 17 amino acids. CDR1 SEHNR and CDR2 FQNEAQ come from the germline V gene (reference sequence). Trimming pared 5 bases from V and 5 bases from J, leaving 22 bases between. DNA for the CDR3: TGTGCCAGCAGCCGTAGGTTTACAGGGAAACTCGACAATGAGCAGTTCTTC. It encodes CASSRRFTGKLDNEQFF. Combining the CDR3 with reference TRBV7-9 and TRBJ2-1 gives the whole variable domain DTGVSQNPRHKITKRGQNVTFRCDPISEHNRLYWYRQTLGQGPEFLTYFQNEAQLEKSRLLSDRFSAERPKGSFSTLEIQRTEQGDSAMYLCASSRRFTGKLDNEQFFGPGTRLTVL.

The genes are TRBV2 and TRBJ2-5; perhaps TRBD1 as D (5 bases). CDR1 and CDR2 from the germline V gene are SNHLY and FYNNEI. With 7 bases removed from V and 5 bases from J, the gap between germline ends came to 14 bases. The CDR3 covers 13 residues. This CDR3 is CASNVRAFETQYF. As DNA, the CDR3 is TGTGCCAGCAACGTCAGGGCCTTCGAGACCCAGTACTTC.

The table lists this clone with a few counts. The genes are TRBV5-1 and TRBJ2-2; TRBD1 matches 7 bases. CDR1 is SGHRS, CDR2 YFSETQ, per germline. The V gene end was trimmed by 3 bases and the J gene end by 7 bases; junction bases not matched to a gene: 6. The CDR3 extends over 14 amino acids. As DNA, the CDR3 is TGCGCCAGCAGCTCCGGGACAGTAGGCGGGGAGCTGTTTTTT. The encoded protein is CASSSGTVGGELFF.

J is TRBJ1-4 and V is TRBV2; 9 bases are shared with TRBD1. CDR1 is SNHLY and CDR2 is FYNNEI in the germline V gene. The CDR3 is made up of 15 amino acids. V shed 5 bases and J 3 bases; nucleotides not matched to a gene: 4. CDR3 in amino acids: CASSRGQGPNEKLFF. DNA for the CDR3: TGTGCCAGCAGTAGAGGACAGGGGCCTAATGAAAAACTGTTTTTT.

The CDR3 reads CAWQAFSGNTIYF. The CDR3 DNA reads as TGTGCCTGGCAGGCCTTCTCTGGAAACACCATATATTTT. The V gene is TRBV2, the J gene TRBJ1-3, with D unresolved. Germline assignment: CDR1 SNHLY and CDR2 FYNNEI. Trimming removed 11 bases at V and 0 bases at J, with 11 bases between. This CDR3 region has 13 residues. Supplemented by reference TRBV2 and TRBJ1-3, the full variable domain reads EPEVTQTPSHQVTQMGQEVILRCVPISNHLYFYWYRQILGQKVEFLVSFYNNEISEKSEIFDDQFSVERPDGSNFTLKIRSTKLEDSAMYFCAWQAFSGNTIYFGEGSWLTVV.

The chain employs TRBV28 and TRBJ1-1, with D possibly matching TRBD1 (5 bases). Trimming removed 4 bases at V and 1 base at J, with 10 bases between. Germline V gene sequence: CDR1 MDHEN, CDR2 SYDVKM. This CDR3 has 14 amino acids. This chain's CDR3 is CASSWGLTNTEAFF. CDR3 nucleotide sequence: TGTGCCAGCAGTTGGGGACTGACGAACACTGAAGCTTTCTTT.

This clone was detected only once. The chain is built from TRBV4-1 and TRBJ1-5; no clear D. The germline V gene has CDR1 MGHRA and CDR2 YSYEKL. Trimming took off 0 bases at V and 7 bases at J, with 7 bases between the two ends. This CDR3 has 13 residues. DNA of the CDR3: TGCGCCAGCAGCCAAGATTGGCGGCAGCCCCAGCATTTT. The encoded protein is CASSQDWRQPQHF.

The J gene is TRBJ1-3, the V gene TRBV6-5, with 8 bases lining up with TRBD1. Trimming at V came to 4 bases and at J to 2 bases, leaving 1 base not matched to a gene. Germline V gene lookup returns CDR1 MNHEY and CDR2 SVGAGI. There are 14 residues in the CDR3. The DNA of the CDR3 is TGTGCCAGCAGTTTACAGGGGGCTGGAAACACCATATATTTT. This translates into CASSLQGAGNTIYF.

The V and J genes are TRBV2 and TRBJ1-4; maybe TRBD1 (6 bases). The CDR3 is 12 amino acids. The V and J ends lost 11 bases and 4 bases respectively, with 11 bases between them. Germline V gene data show CDR1 as SNHLY and CDR2 as FYNNEI. The DNA of the CDR3 is TGTGCCGGGGGGGGCCTTAATGAAAAACTGTTTTTT. It encodes CAGGGLNEKLFF.

The rearrangement links TRBV4-1 to TRBJ2-3; TRBD2 matches at 7 bases. Germline-derived CDR1 and CDR2 are MGHRA and YSYEKL. V was clipped by 5 bases and J by 4 bases; unmatched bases: 6. The CDR3 spans 14 residues. CDR3 DNA: TGCGCCAGCAGCAGAATAGCGGGTTCAGATACGCAGTATTTT. Protein product: CASSRIAGSDTQYF.

The DNA for the CDR3 is TGTGCCAGCAGCCAAGATTTACGGGTTGAAAAACTGTTTTTT. It specifies CASSQDLRVEKLFF. This chain joins TRBV14 and TRBJ1-4; D uncertain. V was shortened by 0 bases and J by 7 bases, with 9 bases between the two germline ends. CDR3 length: 14 residues. Germline V CDR1 and CDR2: SGHDN, FVKESK.

The chain links TRBV5-1 to TRBJ2-4, with D maybe TRBD2 (5 bases). Trimming removed 5 bases at V and 6 bases at J, with 18 bases between. This CDR3 spans 15 amino acids. The V gene's germline CDR1 is SGHRS and CDR2 YFSETQ. In DNA form, the CDR3 reads TGCGCCAGCAGTCCCCAGTCGGGGATCGGAAACATTCAGTACTTC. Protein: CASSPQSGIGNIQYF.

V usage is TRBV9 and J usage is TRBJ1-2, with 9 bases aligning to TRBD1. V shed 6 bases, J shed 7 bases, and the junction held 13 bases outside the gene matches. This CDR3 has 15 residues. Germline V gene data show CDR1 as SGDLS and CDR2 as YYNGEE. As DNA, the CDR3 is TGTGCCAGCAAGGCGGGGACAGGGAGAGATGGTGGCTACACCTTC. Protein sequence: CASKAGTGRDGGYTF. Based on the CDR3 plus reference TRBV9 and TRBJ1-2, the full variable domain is DSGVTQTPKHLITATGQRVTLRCSPRSGDLSVYWYQQSLDQGLQFLIQYYNGEERAKGNILERFSAQQFPDLHSELNLSSLELGDSALYFCASKAGTGRDGGYTFGSGTRLTVV.